The source of this TCR beta chain is a study of T cell changes during pregnancy in multiple sclerosis. Some clones are missing from TCRdb's copy, which holds only in-frame ones; the method was immunoSEQ multiplex PCR. The table has 35,000 to 50,000 clones, 91% seen once. V lost 8 bases and J lost 4; bases outside the gene matches: 3. There are 12 residues in the CDR3. Germline V CDR1 and CDR2: MNHEY, SVGAGI. The specimen was CD4+ T cells from peripheral blood mononuclear cells, collected in the third trimester of pregnancy. This TCR came from a female donor in good health, enrolled as a control in a pregnancy study. This chain uses TRBV6-5 with TRBJ2-5, with 8 bases aligning to TRBD1. Written as DNA, the CDR3 is TGTGCCAGCCAGGGGGCCGGAGAGACCCAGTACTTC. Amino acid sequence: CASQGAGETQYF.